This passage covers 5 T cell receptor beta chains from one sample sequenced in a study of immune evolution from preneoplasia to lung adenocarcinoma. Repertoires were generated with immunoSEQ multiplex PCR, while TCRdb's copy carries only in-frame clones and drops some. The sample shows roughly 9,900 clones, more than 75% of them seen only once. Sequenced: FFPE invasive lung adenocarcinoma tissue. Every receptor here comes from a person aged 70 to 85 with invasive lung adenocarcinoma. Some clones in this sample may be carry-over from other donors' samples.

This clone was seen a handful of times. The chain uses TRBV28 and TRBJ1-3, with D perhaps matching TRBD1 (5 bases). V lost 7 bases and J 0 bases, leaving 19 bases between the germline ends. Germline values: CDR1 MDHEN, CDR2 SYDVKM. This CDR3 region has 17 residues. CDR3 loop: CASTSGTDLGSGNTIYF. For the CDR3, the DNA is TGTGCCAGCACCTCCGGGACGGACCTTGGCTCTGGAAACACCATATATTTT. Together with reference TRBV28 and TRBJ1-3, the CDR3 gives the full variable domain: DVKVTQSSRYLVKRTGEKVFLECVQDMDHENMFWYRQDPGLGLRLIYFSYDVKMKEKGDIPEGYSVSREKKERFSLILESASTNQTSMYLCASTSGTDLGSGNTIYFGEGSWLTVV.

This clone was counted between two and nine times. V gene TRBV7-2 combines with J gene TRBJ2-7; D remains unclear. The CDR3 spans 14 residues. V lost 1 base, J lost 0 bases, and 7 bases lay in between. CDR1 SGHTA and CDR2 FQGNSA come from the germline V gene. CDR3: CASSLGAFSYEQYF. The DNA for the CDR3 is TGTGCCAGCAGCTTAGGGGCATTCTCCTACGAGCAGTACTTC. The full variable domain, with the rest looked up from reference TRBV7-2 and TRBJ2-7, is GAGVSQSPSNKVTEKGKDVELRCDPISGHTALYWYRQSLGQGLEFLIYFQGNSAPDKSGLPSDRFSAERTGGSVSTLTIQRTQQEDSAVYLCASSLGAFSYEQYFGPGTRLTVT.

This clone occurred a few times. The CDR3 loop is CASSFETSGKRNEQFF. The CDR3 nucleotides read TGTGCCAGCAGTTTCGAGACTAGCGGGAAACGGAATGAGCAGTTCTTC. The V and J genes are TRBV28 and TRBJ2-1; 11 nucleotides agree with TRBD2. Trimming took 3 bases from V and 7 from J; bases not matched to a gene: 8. This CDR3 spans 16 amino acids. The V gene's germline CDR1 is MDHEN and CDR2 SYDVKM.

The CDR3 nucleotides are TGTGCCAGTAGTATCGGGGGACAATCATACACTGAAGCTTTCTTT. Translation: CASSIGGQSYTEAFF. This sequence joins TRBV19 and TRBJ1-1; D perhaps matches TRBD1 (6 bases). The CDR3 is 15 residues long. The germline gives CDR1 LNHDA, CDR2 SQIVND (reference sequence). Trimming removed 3 bases at V and 3 bases at J, with 14 bases between.

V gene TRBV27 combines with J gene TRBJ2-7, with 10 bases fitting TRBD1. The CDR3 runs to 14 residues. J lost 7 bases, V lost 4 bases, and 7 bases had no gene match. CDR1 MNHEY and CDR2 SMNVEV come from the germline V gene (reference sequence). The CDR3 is CASSWTGGIREQYF. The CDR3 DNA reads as TGTGCCAGCAGTTGGACAGGGGGTATACGGGAGCAGTACTTC.